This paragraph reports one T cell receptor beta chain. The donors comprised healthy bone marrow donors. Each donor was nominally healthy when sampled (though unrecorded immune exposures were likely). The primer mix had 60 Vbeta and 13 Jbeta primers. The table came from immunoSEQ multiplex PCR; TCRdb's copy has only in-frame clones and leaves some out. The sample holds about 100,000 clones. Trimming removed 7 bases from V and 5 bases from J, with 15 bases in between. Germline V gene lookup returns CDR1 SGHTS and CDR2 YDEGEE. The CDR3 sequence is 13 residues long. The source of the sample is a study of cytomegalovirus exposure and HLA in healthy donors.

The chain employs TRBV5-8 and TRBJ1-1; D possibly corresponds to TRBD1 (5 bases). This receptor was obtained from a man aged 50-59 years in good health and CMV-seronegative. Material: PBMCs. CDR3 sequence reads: CASLLAGGTEAFF. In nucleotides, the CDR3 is TGTGCCAGCCTCCTGGCGGGGGGGACTGAAGCTTTCTTT.